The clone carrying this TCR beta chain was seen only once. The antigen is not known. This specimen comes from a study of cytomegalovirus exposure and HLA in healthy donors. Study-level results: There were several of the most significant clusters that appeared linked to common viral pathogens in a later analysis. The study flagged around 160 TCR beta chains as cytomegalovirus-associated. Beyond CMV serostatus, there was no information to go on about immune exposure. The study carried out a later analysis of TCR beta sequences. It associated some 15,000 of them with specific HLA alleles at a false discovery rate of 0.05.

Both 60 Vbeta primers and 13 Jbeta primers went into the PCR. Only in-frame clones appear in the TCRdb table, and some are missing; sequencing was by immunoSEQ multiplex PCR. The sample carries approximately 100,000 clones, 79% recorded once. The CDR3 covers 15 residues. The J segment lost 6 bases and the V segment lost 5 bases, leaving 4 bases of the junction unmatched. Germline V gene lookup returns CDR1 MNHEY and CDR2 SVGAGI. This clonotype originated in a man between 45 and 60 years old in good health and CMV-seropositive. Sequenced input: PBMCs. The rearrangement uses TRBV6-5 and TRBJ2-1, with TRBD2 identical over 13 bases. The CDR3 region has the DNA TGTGCCAGCAGTCCCGGGACTAGCGGGACCAATGAGCAGTTCTTC. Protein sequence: CASSPGTSGTNEQFF.